The 17 T cell receptor beta chains below come from one sample, sequenced in a study of T cell changes during pregnancy in multiple sclerosis. Clones were sequenced by immunoSEQ multiplex PCR, and TCRdb holds only the in-frame ones, with some missing. The data hold 35,000 to 45,000 clones, with 85% to 95% observed a single time. The sample was CD8+ T cells from peripheral blood mononuclear cells, taken in the third trimester of pregnancy. Receptors were obtained from a female donor with multiple sclerosis, enrolled in a pregnancy study.

The CDR3 loop is CASSLGTTGSYNEQFF. In nucleotides, the CDR3 is TGTGCCAGCAGCTTAGGGACAACAGGCTCCTACAATGAGCAGTTCTTC. The chain is built from TRBV5-6 and TRBJ2-1, with D possibly matching TRBD1 (6 bases). The germline gives CDR1 SGHDT, CDR2 YYEEEE. The CDR3 covers 16 residues. Trimming shortened V by 2 bases and J by 0 bases, and 12 bases separated the two germline ends.

The chain carries TRBV6-6 and TRBJ2-2; TRBD2 is a possible D gene (6 bases). The ends were cut back, 7 bases at V and 8 bases at J, with 11 bases in the middle. CDR3 length: 12 amino acids. CDR1 is MNHNY and CDR2 is SVGAGI in the germline V gene (reference sequence). The CDR3 spells CASTPGSGELFF. In DNA, the CDR3 is TGTGCCAGCACCCCCGGGAGTGGGGAGCTGTTTTTT.

Only one count was recorded for this clone. The V gene is TRBV2, the J gene TRBJ2-1, with D tentatively TRBD2 (5 bases). Germline lookup yields CDR1 SNHLY and CDR2 FYNNEI. Trimming removed 5 bases from V and 7 bases from J, with 12 bases in between. The CDR3 is 13 amino acids. The CDR3 loop reads CASSNWSGNEQFF. The CDR3, as DNA: TGTGCCAGCAGTAACTGGTCGGGGAATGAGCAGTTCTTC.

V gene TRBV5-8 combines with J gene TRBJ1-5, with TRBD1 as a possible D gene (6 bases). Germline V gene sequence: CDR1 SGHTS, CDR2 YDEGEE. The CDR3 extends over 16 amino acids. Trimming took off 0 bases at V and 0 bases at J, with 10 bases between the two ends. CDR3: CASSLEGTYSNQPQHF. In DNA, the CDR3 is TGTGCCAGCAGCTTGGAGGGGACATATAGCAATCAGCCCCAGCATTTT.

This chain connects TRBV13 to TRBJ1-6; D remains ambiguous. V was trimmed by 1 base and J by 12 bases, leaving 10 bases between them. Germline CDR1 and CDR2: PRHDT and FYEKMQ (reference sequence). The CDR3 sequence is 13 residues long. In DNA, the CDR3 is TGTGCCAGCAGCTTAGAAGGTGGGCAACCCCTCCACTTT. As protein: CASSLEGGQPLHF.

The genes are TRBV23-1 and TRBJ2-6; TRBD1 matches 8 bases. TRBV23-1 is flagged as an ORF with uncertain function. The ends lost 4 bases at V and 0 bases at J; junction bases unmatched: 5. The CDR3 totals 17 residues. CDR3: CASSLTGGSSGANVLTF. The CDR3 bases are TGCGCCAGCAGTCTAACAGGGGGGAGCTCTGGGGCCAACGTCCTGACTTTC.

The gene calls are TRBV2 and TRBJ2-7, with D perhaps matching TRBD1 (6 bases). CDR1 SNHLY and CDR2 FYNNEI come from the germline V gene. The length of the CDR3 is 13 residues. Trimming took 8 bases from V and 0 from J, leaving 11 bases between them. CDR3 amino acids: CASLAGDSYEQYF. The CDR3 DNA reads TGTGCCAGCCTGGCAGGGGACTCCTACGAGCAGTACTTC.

This clone was recorded only once. This sequence joins TRBV19 and TRBJ2-3; 14 bases map to TRBD2. The V segment lost 6 bases and the J segment 8 bases; nucleotides outside the gene matches: 13. CDR1 is LNHDA, CDR2 SQIVND, per germline (reference sequence). The CDR3 has 17 residues. This CDR3 is CASSNLPGTSGGPTQYF. CDR3 bases: TGTGCCAGTAGCAACCTACCCGGGACTAGCGGGGGTCCTACGCAGTATTTT.

This clone was picked up one time. The chain is built from TRBV7-8 and TRBJ2-7, with D perhaps TRBD2 (6 bases). The CDR3 is 14 amino acids. The V end was cut by 5 bases, the J end by 3 bases, with 14 bases between. Germline CDR1 SGHVS, CDR2 FQNEAQ. The CDR3 DNA sequence: TGTGCCAGCAGCCCCGGGTGGGGGGACTACGAGCAGTACTTC. Its translation: CASSPGWGDYEQYF. Based on the CDR3 plus reference TRBV7-8 and TRBJ2-7, the full variable domain is GAGVSQSPRYKVAKRGQDVALRCDPISGHVSLFWYQQALGQGPEFLTYFQNEAQLDKSGLPSDRFFAERPEGSVSTLKIQRTQQEDSAVYLCASSPGWGDYEQYFGPGTRLTVT.

The V and J genes are TRBV7-9 and TRBJ1-1, with 7 nucleotides matching TRBD1. The germline CDR1 and CDR2 sequences are SEHNR and FQNEAQ (reference sequence). The junction had 6 bases not matched to a gene; V was cut back by 0 bases and J by 8 bases. This CDR3 contains 14 residues. The chain's CDR3 is CASSLAGQSREAFF. CDR3 in DNA: TGTGCCAGCAGCTTAGCGGGACAGAGCCGAGAAGCTTTCTTT.

This chain joins TRBV2 and TRBJ2-5; 10 nucleotides agree with TRBD2. Trimming removed 6 bases from V and 5 bases from J; junction bases left unmatched: 9. Looked up from germline, CDR1 is SNHLY and CDR2 is FYNNEI. CDR3 length: 15 amino acids. In DNA form, the CDR3 reads TGTGCCAGCAGGCCAAGCGGGGGGGCCAAGGAGACCCAGTACTTC. It specifies CASRPSGGAKETQYF.

This chain links TRBV16 with TRBJ1-2; D remains unclear. Trimming shortened V by 0 bases and J by 4 bases, and 9 bases separated the two germline ends. The CDR3 is 14 residues long. From germline, CDR1 is KGHSY and CDR2 FQNENV. CDR3 nucleotides: TGTGCCAGCAGCCAATCCGTCGTCGGCTATGGCTACACCTTC. Translated: CASSQSVVGYGYTF.

The chain is built from TRBV5-1 and TRBJ1-2, with no clear D. The CDR3 sequence is 12 residues long. V dropped 4 bases and J dropped 8 bases, with 12 bases sitting between them. Germline CDR1 SGHRS, CDR2 YFSETQ. CDR3 in amino acids: CASSEGGRGYTF. CDR3 DNA: TGCGCCAGCAGCGAAGGAGGGAGGGGCTACACCTTC.

The rearrangement joins TRBV7-6 to TRBJ2-5; the match to TRBD2 covers 9 bases. The CDR3 consists of 16 residues. The V gene end was trimmed by 2 bases and the J gene end by 7 bases; junction bases not matched to a gene: 11. Germline CDR1 SGHVS, CDR2 FNYEAQ. CDR3: CASSLYPSGDTGTQYF. The CDR3, as DNA: TGTGCCAGCAGCTTATATCCTAGCGGGGACACAGGGACCCAGTACTTC.

This sequence joins TRBV13 and TRBJ2-2; no firm D call. This CDR3 region has 15 residues. Deletions cut 4 bases from V and 1 base from J, with 10 bases between. CDR1 and CDR2 (germline): PRHDT, FYEKMQ (reference sequence). This CDR3 is CASSSALRNTGELFF. The CDR3 DNA reads as TGTGCCAGCAGCTCTGCACTCCGGAACACCGGGGAGCTGTTTTTT.

The chain joins TRBV13 to TRBJ2-1, with 10 bases that match TRBD2. Germline V gene data show CDR1 as PRHDT and CDR2 as FYEKMQ (reference sequence). The CDR3 covers 15 residues. J gave up 4 bases and V 5 bases, and 5 bases lay outside the gene matches. The CDR3 DNA sequence: TGTGCCAGCAGCCCCCGGACTAGCGGATACAATGAGCAGTTCTTC. This translates into CASSPRTSGYNEQFF.

The V gene is TRBV6-5, the J gene TRBJ1-2, with 8 bases identical to TRBD1. V was pared by 6 bases and J by 6 bases, with 6 bases of the junction left unmatched. CDR3 length: 13 amino acids. CDR1 and CDR2 (germline): MNHEY, SVGAGI. The CDR3 protein is CASSTGQGNGYTF. The CDR3 bases are TGTGCCAGCAGCACTGGACAGGGAAATGGCTACACCTTC.